What follows are 29 T cell receptor beta chains derived from one specimen sequenced in a study of T cells after yellow fever vaccination (dated by TCRdb to about 2019). Libraries were built with 5' RACE. The sample was run on an Illumina HiSeq 2500. TCRdb itself trimmed the public reads at Q25 with fastp, ran MiXCR and retained productive beta chains. Merged by CDR3 protein, the rows form single entries marked with the most common genes and DNA. This sample holds about 300,000 distinct CDR3 sequences; approximately 7% were observed only once. The ten largest clones take up 15% to 20% of the sample. What the treatment or condition label conveys for this sample: live attenuated yellow fever vaccine strain. Sequenced material: PBMCs, taken more than 40 days after the first yellow fever vaccination. The source of these receptors is a man between 18 and 29 years old who received the YFV17D yellow fever vaccine.

This clonotype has more than one count but fewer than ten. The chain joins TRBV4-3 to TRBJ1-2, with a weak D call TRBD1 (5 bases). The V and J ends lost 1 base and 5 bases respectively, with 14 bases between them. This CDR3 spans 15 amino acids. Germline V gene sequence: CDR1 LGHNA, CDR2 YSLEER. The CDR3 coding sequence is TGCGCCAGCAGCCAAGGTTCGCTGGGACTGTATGGCTACACCTTC. It is translated as CASSQGSLGLYGYTF.

The V gene is TRBV12-3 or TRBV12-4, the J gene TRBJ1-1; no reliable D call. The ends were cut back, 0 bases at V and 1 base at J, with 15 bases in the middle. The CDR3 covers 17 residues. The CDR3 sequence is CASSLAGGRIRNTEAFF. DNA of the CDR3: TGTGCCAGCAGTTTAGCGGGCGGGAGGATCCGGAACACTGAAGCTTTCTTT.

This clonotype has more than one count but fewer than ten. The V call is TRBV27, the J call TRBJ2-1, with D possibly being TRBD1 (5 bases). Per the germline V gene, CDR1 is MNHEY and CDR2 is SMNVEV (reference sequence). Trimming took off 5 bases at V and 8 bases at J, with 28 bases between the two ends. This CDR3 has 18 amino acids. The CDR3 is CASSTTLREEPDWDEQFF. The CDR3 nucleotides are TGTGCCAGCAGTACGACGCTCAGGGAAGAGCCCGATTGGGATGAGCAGTTCTTC.

V is TRBV27 and J is TRBJ1-1; possible D gene TRBD1, 5 bases. CDR1 and CDR2 (germline): MNHEY, SMNVEV (reference sequence). The CDR3 contains 13 residues. V shed 2 bases and J shed 5 bases, with 9 bases lying between them. The DNA for the CDR3 is TGTGCCAGCAGTTTAAAGGAGGGGACTGAAGCTTTCTTT. The encoded protein is CASSLKEGTEAFF.

The V and J genes are TRBV5-1 and TRBJ2-5, with D unresolved. The CDR3 runs to 14 residues. Germline V CDR1 and CDR2: SGHRS, YFSETQ. The V end was cut by 4 bases, the J end by 1 base, with 11 bases between. The CDR3 bases are TGCGCCAGCAGCACCGGACGAGTCCAAGAGACCCAGTACTTC. It is translated as CASSTGRVQETQYF. Full variable domain (remainder filled in from reference TRBV5-1 and TRBJ2-5): KAGVTQTPRYLIKTRGQQVTLSCSPISGHRSVSWYQQTPGQGLQFLFEYFSETQRNKGNFPGRFSGRQFSNSRSEMNVSTLELGDSALYLCASSTGRVQETQYFGPGTRLLVL.

The chain combines TRBV2 with TRBJ2-1; D call uncertain. V lost 5 bases and J lost 2, with 10 bases in between. Germline V gene data show CDR1 as SNHLY and CDR2 as FYNNEI. CDR3 length equals 14 residues. This CDR3 is CASSTNPAYNEQFF. For the CDR3, the DNA is TGTGCCAGCAGTACTAACCCAGCCTACAATGAGCAGTTCTTC.

This chain links TRBV6-5 with TRBJ1-5; D not certain. V was pared by 0 bases and J by 0 bases, with 9 bases between. Germline V gives CDR1 MNHEY, CDR2 SVGAGI. CDR3 size: 16 residues. The CDR3 coding sequence is TGTGCCAGCAGTTACTCGAGACGTTATAGCAATCAGCCCCAGCATTTT. Protein sequence: CASSYSRRYSNQPQHF.

The rearrangement uses TRBV4-3 and TRBJ2-7; TRBD2 might be the D (5 bases). This CDR3 spans 15 amino acids. CDR1 and CDR2 from the germline V gene are LGHNA and YSLEER. The V end was cut by 0 bases, the J end by 0 bases, with 9 bases between. This chain's CDR3 is CASSQDLGSSYEQYV. CDR3 nucleotides: TGCGCCAGCAGCCAAGATCTGGGGAGCTCCTACGAGCAGTACGTC.

The chain has TRBV27 and TRBJ1-6, with TRBD1 matching over 8 bases. Losses at the gene ends were 3 bases for V and 4 bases for J; bases not matched to a gene: 2. The length of the CDR3 is 15 residues. CDR1 is MNHEY, CDR2 SMNVEV, per germline (reference sequence). The CDR3 is CASSFGQGYNSPLHF. In nucleotides, the CDR3 is TGTGCCAGCAGTTTCGGACAGGGATATAATTCACCCCTCCACTTT.

This clonotype has just a few counts. This chain links TRBV7-9 with TRBJ1-5; 8 bases are a match to TRBD1. The germline gives CDR1 SEHNR, CDR2 FQNEAQ (reference sequence). CDR3 length equals 14 residues. V was pared by 5 bases and J by 5 bases, with 5 bases of the junction left unmatched. In DNA form, the CDR3 reads TGTGCCAGCAGCCAGACAGGGGACTATCAGCCCCAGCATTTT. Translation: CASSQTGDYQPQHF.

This clonotype was observed a few times. This sequence joins TRBV6-1 and TRBJ1-6; D is undetermined. Between the trimmed V and J ends, which lost 6 bases and 7 bases, there was a span of 22 bases. The germline gives CDR1 MNHNS, CDR2 SASEGT. The CDR3 length is 17 residues. The CDR3 sequence is CASRKASGFSLNSPLHF. For the CDR3, the DNA is TGTGCCAGCAGAAAGGCCTCCGGGTTCTCCCTGAATTCACCCCTCCACTTT.

This clonotype has a handful of counts. The chain combines TRBV11-2 with TRBJ2-1, with D tentatively TRBD1 or TRBD2 (6 bases each). Trimming cost V 3 bases and J 8 bases, with 14 bases left between them. The V gene's germline CDR1 is SGHAT and CDR2 FQNNGV. This CDR3 region has 14 residues. The CDR3 spells CASSFRGRPYEQFF. CDR3 nucleotides: TGTGCCAGCAGCTTCCGGGGGCGGCCTTATGAGCAGTTCTTC.

This clonotype came up a few times. V and J are TRBV10-3 and TRBJ2-3; TRBD2 aligns across 12 bases. The CDR3 spans 15 residues. After removal of 6 bases from V and 2 bases from J, the junction contained 3 bases not matched to a gene. In germline, CDR1 is ENHRY, CDR2 SYGVKD. This chain's CDR3 is CAISLAGGDTDTQYF. For the CDR3, the DNA is TGTGCCATCAGCCTAGCGGGGGGGGACACAGATACGCAGTATTTT.

This clonotype showed up just a few times. The rearrangement links TRBV12-3 or TRBV12-4 to TRBJ2-1; TRBD1 matches at 10 bases. The J segment lost 14 bases and the V segment lost 8 bases, leaving 18 bases of the junction unmatched. The CDR3 is 15 residues long. The DNA of the CDR3 is TGTGCCAGCCGATCGGGGGGGACAGGGGAGTTTCGGGAGTTCTTC. Translating gives CASRSGGTGEFREFF.

This rearrangement joins TRBV12-3 or TRBV12-4 to TRBJ1-2, with TRBD1 as a possible D gene (5 bases). The CDR3 runs to 14 residues. V lost 9 bases and J lost 7, with 21 bases in between. CDR3 in amino acids: CASSWTDHGGGYTF. In DNA form, the CDR3 reads TGTGCCAGTTCGTGGACGGATCATGGGGGTGGCTACACCTTC.

This clonotype was seen at least ten times. V and J are TRBV15 and TRBJ1-4; a possible D gene is TRBD1 (5 bases). This CDR3 region has 15 residues. The germline CDR1 and CDR2 sequences are LNHNV and YYDKDF (reference sequence). The germline V and J ends were trimmed by 1 base and 7 bases, with 13 bases remaining between them. For the CDR3, the DNA is TGTGCCACCAGCAGAGTTGGGACGGGGGGTGAAAAACTGTTTTTT. Its protein is CATSRVGTGGEKLFF. Using reference TRBV15 and TRBJ1-4 for the parts outside the CDR3, the full variable domain is DAMVIQNPRYQVTQFGKPVTLSCSQTLNHNVMYWYQQKSSQAPKLLFHYYDKDFNNEADTPDNFQSRRPNTSFCFLDIRSPGLGDTAMYLCATSRVGTGGEKLFFGSGTQLSVL.

This clonotype has just one count. V is TRBV27 and J is TRBJ2-3; D may match TRBD1 or TRBD2 (5 bases each). Germline CDR1 and CDR2: MNHEY and SMNVEV (reference sequence). V was clipped by 0 bases and J by 4 bases, with 8 bases between them. The CDR3 consists of 14 residues. CDR3 DNA sequence: TGTGCCAGCAGTTTATCGGGGCGGGCAGATACGCAGTATTTT. Residues: CASSLSGRADTQYF.

This clonotype has a single count. The chain carries TRBV29-1 and TRBJ2-7, with D unresolved. Germline CDR1 is SQVTM and CDR2 is ANQGSEA. CDR3 length: 11 amino acids. V lost 2 bases, J lost 5 bases, and 7 bases lay in between. The CDR3 protein is CSVETNNEQYF. The CDR3 region has the DNA TGCAGCGTTGAAACAAACAACGAGCAGTACTTC.

The sample holds a few counts of this clonotype. The chain uses TRBV15 and TRBJ2-5; 16 bases match TRBD2. The germline gives CDR1 LNHNV, CDR2 YYDKDF (reference sequence). V lost 2 bases to trimming and J lost 7 bases; unmatched junction nucleotides: 13. There are 19 residues in the CDR3. The CDR3 DNA follows: TGTGCCACCAGCAGAAGTCCGGGTCGGGGACTAGCGGGGGGGAGGACCCAGTACTTC. Protein sequence: CATSRSPGRGLAGGRTQYF.

This clonotype was detected many times. This rearrangement joins TRBV20-1 to TRBJ1-2, with TRBD1 as a possible D gene (5 bases). Per the germline V gene, CDR1 is DFQATT and CDR2 is SNEGSKA (reference sequence). The CDR3 has 14 residues. V dropped 5 bases and J dropped 1 base, with 14 bases sitting between them. The CDR3: CSALPPGLNYGYTF. CDR3 DNA: TGCAGTGCTCTCCCCCCAGGGCTTAACTATGGCTACACCTTC.

In this sample, this clonotype turned up a few times. The genes are TRBV6-6 and TRBJ1-1; no clear D gene. The V gene lost 7 bases and the J gene lost 2 bases, with 2 bases spanning the gap. From germline, CDR1 is MNHNY and CDR2 SVGAGI (reference sequence). The CDR3 spans 10 residues. CDR3 protein: CASTNTEAFF. The CDR3 region has the DNA TGTGCCAGCACCAACACTGAAGCTTTCTTT.

A few counts support this clonotype. This chain connects TRBV20-1 to TRBJ2-5, with D possibly being TRBD1 or TRBD2 (5 bases each). CDR3 size: 14 residues. With 6 bases removed from V and 7 bases from J, the gap between germline ends came to 21 bases. CDR1 and CDR2 (germline): DFQATT, SNEGSKA (reference sequence). The CDR3 DNA is TGCAGTGCAAAAAGAGGTGCCCGTGGGGGGACCCAGTACTTC. Its protein product is CSAKRGARGGTQYF.

The CDR3 reads CASSLGQGAVETQYF. The CDR3 DNA sequence: TGCGCCAGCAGCTTGGGCCAGGGGGCCGTCGAGACCCAGTACTTC. This chain connects TRBV5-1 to TRBJ2-5; TRBD1 matches 8 bases. This CDR3 spans 15 amino acids. The germline V gene encodes CDR1 SGHRS and CDR2 YFSETQ. V lost 0 bases and J lost 5; bases outside the gene matches: 6. The full variable domain, completed using reference TRBV5-1 and TRBJ2-5, is KAGVTQTPRYLIKTRGQQVTLSCSPISGHRSVSWYQQTPGQGLQFLFEYFSETQRNKGNFPGRFSGRQFSNSRSEMNVSTLELGDSALYLCASSLGQGAVETQYFGPGTRLLVL.

The sample holds many counts of this clonotype. CDR3 region: CASSLGSGESSDEQYF. DNA of the CDR3: TGTGCCAGCAGCTTAGGTAGCGGGGAGAGTTCGGACGAGCAGTACTTC. V usage is TRBV7-9 and J usage is TRBJ2-7; 8 bases map to TRBD2. The CDR3 loop spans 16 amino acids. Germline V gene data show CDR1 as SEHNR and CDR2 as FQNEAQ (reference sequence). Trimming took 1 base from V and 5 from J; bases not matched to a gene: 10.

This clonotype occurred many times. J is TRBJ2-5 and V is TRBV19, with no clear D. CDR1 is LNHDA, CDR2 SQIVND, per germline (reference sequence). This CDR3 contains 13 residues. The V end was cut by 3 bases, the J end by 3 bases, with 8 bases between. CDR3 DNA sequence: TGTGCCAGTAGTATTATCTCTAAAGAGACCCAGTACTTC. This gives the protein CASSIISKETQYF. The full variable domain, rest sourced from reference TRBV19 and TRBJ2-5, is DGGITQSPKYLFRKEGQNVTLSCEQNLNHDAMYWYRQDPGQGLRLIYYSQIVNDFQKGDIAEGYSVSREKKESFPLTVTSAQKNPTAFYLCASSIISKETQYFGPGTRLLVL.

This clonotype was detected a few times. The CDR3 DNA is TGTGCCAGCAGCAGCCCGGGACCGACGGCGAGCACCGGGGAGCTGTTTTTT. Amino acid sequence: CASSSPGPTASTGELFF. The V call is TRBV7-6, the J call TRBJ2-2; D may correspond to TRBD1 or TRBD2 (5 bases each). The CDR3 spans 17 residues. Trimming left V 5 bases short and J 4 bases short, with 20 bases between. Looked up from germline, CDR1 is SGHVS and CDR2 is FNYEAQ.

There are a few counts of this clonotype. The CDR3 reads CASSFDGVNRRRDRAGELFF. CDR3 sequence (DNA): TGCGCCAGCAGCTTCGATGGCGTAAACAGGAGGAGAGACCGGGCCGGGGAGCTGTTTTTT. J is TRBJ2-2 and V is TRBV5-1; the D gene could be TRBD1 or TRBD2 (5 bases each). The germline CDR1 and CDR2 sequences are SGHRS and YFSETQ. V was trimmed by 2 bases and J by 6 bases, leaving 29 bases between them. The CDR3 totals 20 residues.

The table lists this clonotype with a few counts. The chain recombines TRBV5-1 with TRBJ1-4; D is possibly TRBD1 (5 bases). Trimming shortened V by 1 base and J by 7 bases, and 8 bases separated the two germline ends. This CDR3 region has 13 residues. Germline values: CDR1 SGHRS, CDR2 YFSETQ. The CDR3 sequence: CASSLQGGEKLFF. For the CDR3, the DNA is TGCGCCAGCAGCTTGCAGGGAGGTGAAAAACTGTTTTTT.

This clonotype has just a few counts. The chain carries TRBV9 and TRBJ2-3; 7 nucleotides agree with TRBD2. V gave up 2 bases and J gave up 6 bases; unmatched junction bases: 6. Germline CDR1 SGDLS, CDR2 YYNGEE. This CDR3 region has 14 residues. The CDR3 coding sequence is TGTGCCAGCAGCGTGACTAGCCTGCGGGATACGCAGTATTTT. It codes for CASSVTSLRDTQYF.